One T cell receptor (beta chain) is described in this entry. Its antigen is not identified. The data were taken from a study of cytomegalovirus exposure and HLA in healthy donors. PCR was performed using 60 Vbeta and 13 Jbeta primers. TCRdb's copy holds only in-frame clones and misses some; the assay was immunoSEQ multiplex PCR. The sample holds some 130,000 clones, 65% to 80% seen once. Study-wide findings and caveats: Association of a missense DCLRE1C variant with TCR beta V- and J-gene trimming was reported in a later analysis.

CDR1 and CDR2 from the germline V gene are SGHRS and YFSETQ. This CDR3 is built from 13 residues. V lost 0 bases, J lost 3 bases, and 7 bases lay in between. This clonotype originated in a man between 35 and 55 years old in good health and CMV-seronegative. J is TRBJ2-7 and V is TRBV5-1; possible D gene TRBD1, 5 bases. The sequencing input was PBMCs. The DNA of the CDR3 is TGCGCCAGCAGCTTGGGACAGAACTACGAGCAGTACTTC. This translates into CASSLGQNYEQYF.